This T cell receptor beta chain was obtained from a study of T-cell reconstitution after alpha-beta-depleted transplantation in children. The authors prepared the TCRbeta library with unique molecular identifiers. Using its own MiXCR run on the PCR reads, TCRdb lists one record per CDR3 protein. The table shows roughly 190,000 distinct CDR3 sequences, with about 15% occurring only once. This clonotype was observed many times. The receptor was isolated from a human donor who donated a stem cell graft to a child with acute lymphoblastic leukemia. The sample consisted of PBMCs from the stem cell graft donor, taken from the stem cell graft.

The CDR3: CASSNRAATGGLSTDTQYF. The DNA of the CDR3 is TGTGCCAGCAGTAACCGTGCGGCTACGGGGGGGCTTAGCACAGATACGCAGTATTTT. The chain combines TRBV27 with TRBJ2-3, with 8 bases lining up with TRBD2. V lost 5 bases, J lost 0 bases, and 16 bases stayed unmatched. There are 19 residues in the CDR3. The germline gives CDR1 MNHEY, CDR2 SMNVEV (reference sequence).